Listed below are T cell receptor beta chains from one sample, sequenced in a study of OX40 agonist ivuxolimab in advanced cancers. TCRdb's table, derived via immunoSEQ multiplex PCR, lists solely in-frame clones and lacks some. The sample has 50,000 to 65,000 clones; approximately 90% are singletons. The sample here was CD4+ or CD8+ T cells sorted from blood, taken in a trial of the OX40 agonist ivuxolimab. The receptors derive from an adult with an advanced solid tumor such as melanoma, head and neck, liver or kidney cancer. CDR3s include the opening cysteine and the closing phenylalanine or tryptophan. The order of the fields is clone size, D gene, V gene, J gene, CDR3 DNA, CDR3 protein. A D gene is named only where the DNA matches it firmly. Only part of the rows carry a size: once, few, many, or a class if the clone is expanded.

>NA|NA|TRBV6-1|TRBJ2-3
TGTGCCAGCAGTGCAACAGGGTGGGGAGATACGCAGTATTTT
CASSATGWGDTQYF
>NA|TRBD1|TRBV28|TRBJ2-7
TGTGCCAGCAGTTTATACGGACAGGACTACGAGCAGTACTTC
CASSLYGQDYEQYF
>NA|TRBD1|TRBV11-2|TRBJ2-7
TGTGCCAGCAGTCCCTGGGACAGGGGATCCTACGAGCAGTACTTC
CASSPWDRGSYEQYF
>NA|NA|TRBV2|TRBJ1-1
TGTGCCAGCAGTCCCCAACAAGTTTTTGAAGCTTTCTTT
CASSPQQVFEAFF
>NA|NA|TRBV5-4|TRBJ2-3
TGTGCCAGCAGCTTGAAAGCGGTGAGCACAGATACGCAGTATTTT
CASSLKAVSTDTQYF
>NA|NA|TRBV6-5|TRBJ1-5
TGTGCCAGCGCAAGGGGAGGGGGCAATCAGCCCCAGCATTTT
CASARGGGNQPQHF
>NA|TRBD2|TRBV9|TRBJ2-3
TGTGCCAGCAGCCGCCGGCGGGAGGGCCTTGTAGATACGCAGTATTTT
CASSRRREGLVDTQYF
>NA|NA|TRBV10-3|TRBJ2-2
TGTGCCATCAGTGAGCTGGTCAAAGGGGACACCGGGGAGCTGTTTTTT
CAISELVKGDTGELFF
>NA|NA|TRBV2|TRBJ2-2
TGTGCCAGCACTCACGGGGGGCACACCGGGGAGCTGTTTTTT
CASTHGGHTGELFF
>NA|NA|TRBV28|TRBJ2-2
TGTGCCAGCAGCTCGAGGGGCCTCCAAGGCACCGGGGAGCTGTTTTTT
CASSSRGLQGTGELFF
>NA|NA|TRBV4-1|TRBJ2-5
TGCGCCAGCAGCCAAGTAGTGGCGGGGTTTGAGACCCAGTACTTC
CASSQVVAGFETQYF
>NA|TRBD1|TRBV11-2|TRBJ2-7
TGTGCCAGCAGCTTAGAGGGCAGGGGGCTGGACGAGCAGTACTTC
CASSLEGRGLDEQYF
>NA|TRBD1|TRBV19|TRBJ1-5
TGTGCCAGTAGAGGACAGGGTGTTCAGCCCCAGCATTTT
CASRGQGVQPQHF
>NA|NA|TRBV5-4|TRBJ1-4
TGTGCCAGCAGCCCCCGGGGACGTGACGAAAAACTGTTTTTT
CASSPRGRDEKLFF
>NA|TRBD1|TRBV10-3|TRBJ1-4
TGTGCCACTGGACAGGGCACGACAACTAATGAAAAACTGTTTTTT
CATGQGTTTNEKLFF
>NA|NA|TRBV11-2|TRBJ2-7
TGTGCCAGCAGCCGGGGGACAGTTGGCGAGCAGTACTTC
CASSRGTVGEQYF
>NA|TRBD1|TRBV4-1|TRBJ2-3
TGCGCCAGCAACGACAGGGCCTCTAGCACAGATACGCAGTATTTT
CASNDRASSTDTQYF
>NA|TRBD1|TRBV5-6|TRBJ1-2
TGTGCCAGCAGCTTGCGGTTGACAGGGGGAAATGGCTACACCTTC
CASSLRLTGGNGYTF
>NA|NA|TRBV5-1|TRBJ2-1
TGCGCCAGCAGCTTGGGGACTGCTTACAATGAGCAGTTCTTC
CASSLGTAYNEQFF
>NA|TRBD1|TRBV5-6|TRBJ1-5
TGTGCCAGCAGCTTGGCCAGGGGGCAGCCCCAGCATTTT
CASSLARGQPQHF
>NA|NA|TRBV11-2|TRBJ2-3
TGTGCCAGCAGCTTAGATCGCGGCGCAGATACGCAGTATTTT
CASSLDRGADTQYF
>NA|TRBD2|TRBV7-8|TRBJ2-1
TGTGCCAGCAGCTTAGCGCTGGCGGGAGGCTACAATGAGCAGTTCTTC
CASSLALAGGYNEQFF
>NA|TRBD1|TRBV29-1|TRBJ2-3
TGCAGCCTTCGGACAGGGGGCGGCGCAGATACGCAGTATTTT
CSLRTGGGADTQYF
>NA|NA|TRBV30|TRBJ1-1
TGTGCCTGGAGTCGTGGAACTGAAGCTTTCTTT
CAWSRGTEAFF
>once|TRBD1|TRBV28|TRBJ1-1
TGTGCCACCAAACGACCGGGACAGGGGGTCCCGAACACTGAAGCTTTCTTT
CATKRPGQGVPNTEAFF
>NA|NA|TRBV6-5|TRBJ1-2
TGTGCCAGCAGTCCCGGGAGGCCATATGGCTACACCTTC
CASSPGRPYGYTF
>NA|NA|TRBV19|TRBJ1-5
TGTGCCAGTAGCCGCGACGGGCACCAGCCCCAGCATTTT
CASSRDGHQPQHF
>NA|NA|TRBV30|TRBJ2-3
TGTGCCTGGAGCCAAAACAGCTTCACAGATACGCAGTATTTT
CAWSQNSFTDTQYF
>once|NA|TRBV6-1|TRBJ2-7
TGTGCCAGCGGGGGCACAGGCGAGCAGTACTTC
CASGGTGEQYF
>NA|NA|TRBV5-1|TRBJ2-2
TGCGCCAGCAGCTTGAACCGGGAGAGCACCGGGGAGCTGTTTTTT
CASSLNRESTGELFF
>NA|NA|TRBV5-4|TRBJ2-7
TGTGCCAGCAGCTTGGATCGGCGCGAGCAGTACTTC
CASSLDRREQYF
>NA|NA|TRBV27|TRBJ1-5
TGTGCCAGCAGTTTCCGGGACGGTAATCAGCCCCAGCATTTT
CASSFRDGNQPQHF